This TCR beta chain was profiled in a study of tumor-infiltrating lymphocytes in primary liver carcinoma. In the study overall: Sample counts of productive TCRbeta reads spanned roughly 3.5 to 7.5 million; these counts were similar across tissue types.

Unsorted whole blood served as the source of blood RNA, and germline DNA was extracted as well. The authors collected four milliliters of peripheral blood before surgery. This clonotype occurred many times. Its antigen remains unknown. General observations from the study: Blood trailed tumors significantly in top-250-clone fraction (p = 0.039). CD4+ and CD8+ repertoires could not be compared in these unsorted bulk samples.

Trimming pared 10 bases from V and 4 bases from J, leaving 10 bases between. CDR3 length: 11 residues. CDR1 is ENHRY and CDR2 is SYGVKD in the germline V gene. The researchers produced TCR beta cDNA from roughly 500 ng total RNA with a constant-region primer. The TCR beta library was amplified through three nested multiplex PCR rounds in a modified ARM-PCR procedure. Rounds one and two of PCR, each of roughly 11 cycles, were primed with TRBV1-TRBV30 forward primers and a C-beta reverse primer. TCRdb redid the calling of the multiplex PCR reads with MiXCR, one entry per CDR3 protein. The sample includes approximately 330,000 distinct CDR3 sequences, almost 65% of them seen just once.

The TCR originated in a man aged 35-49 years with primary liver carcinoma and hepatitis B virus infection. The chain is built from TRBV10-3 and TRBJ2-5; the D is unclear. The sequenced sample consisted of peripheral blood. Here the CDR3 reads CATSGSETQYF. The CDR3 nucleotides are TGTGCCACCTCTGGGTCAGAGACCCAGTACTTC.